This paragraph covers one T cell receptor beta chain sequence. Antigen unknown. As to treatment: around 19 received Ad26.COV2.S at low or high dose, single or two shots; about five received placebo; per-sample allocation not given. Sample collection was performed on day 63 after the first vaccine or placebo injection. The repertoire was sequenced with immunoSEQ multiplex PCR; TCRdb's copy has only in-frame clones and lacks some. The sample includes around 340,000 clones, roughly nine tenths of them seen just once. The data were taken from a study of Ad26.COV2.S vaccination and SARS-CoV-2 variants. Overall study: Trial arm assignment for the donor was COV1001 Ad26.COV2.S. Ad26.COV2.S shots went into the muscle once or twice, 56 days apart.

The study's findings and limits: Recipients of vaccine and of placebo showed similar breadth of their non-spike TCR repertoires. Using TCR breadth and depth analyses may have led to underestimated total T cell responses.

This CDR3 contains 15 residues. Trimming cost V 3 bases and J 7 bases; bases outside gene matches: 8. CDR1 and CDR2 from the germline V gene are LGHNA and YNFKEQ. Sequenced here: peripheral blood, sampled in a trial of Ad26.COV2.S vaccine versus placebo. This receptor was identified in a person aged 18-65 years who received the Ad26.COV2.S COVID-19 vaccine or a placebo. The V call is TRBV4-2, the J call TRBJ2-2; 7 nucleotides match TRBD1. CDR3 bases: TGTGCCAGCAGCCAGGAACTGACAGGGATCGGGGAGCTGTTTTTT. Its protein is CASSQELTGIGELFF.